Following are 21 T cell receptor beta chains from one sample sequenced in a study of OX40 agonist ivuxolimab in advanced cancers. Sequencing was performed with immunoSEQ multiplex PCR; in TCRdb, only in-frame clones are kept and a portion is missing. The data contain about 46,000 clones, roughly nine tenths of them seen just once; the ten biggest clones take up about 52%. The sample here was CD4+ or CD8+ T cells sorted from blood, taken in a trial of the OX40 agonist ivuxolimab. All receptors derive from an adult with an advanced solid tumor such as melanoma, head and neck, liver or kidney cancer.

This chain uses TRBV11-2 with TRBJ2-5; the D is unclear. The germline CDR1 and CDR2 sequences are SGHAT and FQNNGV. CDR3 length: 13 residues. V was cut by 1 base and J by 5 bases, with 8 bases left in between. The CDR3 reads CASSLVERETQYF. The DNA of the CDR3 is TGTGCCAGCAGCTTAGTAGAGCGCGAGACCCAGTACTTC.

The CDR3 DNA reads as TGTGCCAGCAGCTTAGTCTGGGAGAGTCTCTCTGGAAACACCATATATTTT. It encodes CASSLVWESLSGNTIYF. The genes are TRBV11-3 and TRBJ1-3, with D unclear. CDR3 length: 17 amino acids. From germline, CDR1 is SGHNT and CDR2 YENEEA. V was clipped by 1 base and J by 0 bases, with 13 bases between them.

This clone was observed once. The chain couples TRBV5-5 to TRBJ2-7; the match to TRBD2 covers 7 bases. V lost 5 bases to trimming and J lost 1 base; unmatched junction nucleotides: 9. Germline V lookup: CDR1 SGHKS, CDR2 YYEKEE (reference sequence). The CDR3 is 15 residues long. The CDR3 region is CASSLTGGSSYEQYF. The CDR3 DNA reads TGTGCCAGCAGTTTGACGGGGGGTTCTTCCTACGAGCAGTACTTC. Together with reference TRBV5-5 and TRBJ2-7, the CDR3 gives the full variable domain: DAGVTQSPTHLIKTRGQQVTLRCSPISGHKSVSWYQQVLGQGPQFIFQYYEKEERGRGNFPDRFSARQFPNYSSELNVNALLLGDSALYLCASSLTGGSSYEQYFGPGTRLTVT.

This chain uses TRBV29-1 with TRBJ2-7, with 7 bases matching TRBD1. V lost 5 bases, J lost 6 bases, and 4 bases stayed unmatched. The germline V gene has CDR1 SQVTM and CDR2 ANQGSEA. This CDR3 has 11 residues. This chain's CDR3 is CSVRGPGEQYF. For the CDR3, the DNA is TGCAGCGTTAGGGGGCCCGGCGAGCAGTACTTC.

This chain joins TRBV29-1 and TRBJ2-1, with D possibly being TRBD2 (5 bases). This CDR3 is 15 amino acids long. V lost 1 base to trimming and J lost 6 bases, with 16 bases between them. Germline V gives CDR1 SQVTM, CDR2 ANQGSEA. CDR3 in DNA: TGCAGCGTTGAAGGTTATGGCGGGCCTAGCAATGAGCAGTTCTTC. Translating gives CSVEGYGGPSNEQFF.

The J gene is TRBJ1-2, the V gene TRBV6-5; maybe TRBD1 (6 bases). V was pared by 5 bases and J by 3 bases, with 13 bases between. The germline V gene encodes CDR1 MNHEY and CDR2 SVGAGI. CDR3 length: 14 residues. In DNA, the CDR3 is TGTGCCAGCAGTCGGGGGCAACTACACTATGGCTACACCTTC. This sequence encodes CASSRGQLHYGYTF.

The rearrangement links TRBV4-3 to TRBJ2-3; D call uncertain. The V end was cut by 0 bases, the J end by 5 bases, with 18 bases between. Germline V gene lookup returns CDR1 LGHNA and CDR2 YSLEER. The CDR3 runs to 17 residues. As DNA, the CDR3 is TGCGCCAGCAGCCAAGACCGGGCGGCCGCCCCTGTAGATACGCAGTATTTT. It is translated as CASSQDRAAAPVDTQYF.

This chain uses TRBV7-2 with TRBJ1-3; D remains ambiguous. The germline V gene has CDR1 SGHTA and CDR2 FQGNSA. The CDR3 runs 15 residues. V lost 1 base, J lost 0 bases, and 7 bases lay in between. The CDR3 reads CASSLDTSSGNTIYF. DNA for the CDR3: TGTGCCAGCAGCTTAGACACGAGCTCTGGAAACACCATATATTTT.

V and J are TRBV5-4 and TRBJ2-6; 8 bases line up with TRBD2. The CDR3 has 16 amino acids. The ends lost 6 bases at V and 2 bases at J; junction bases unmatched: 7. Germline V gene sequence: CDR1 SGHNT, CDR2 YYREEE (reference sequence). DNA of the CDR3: TGTGCCAGCACGACGGCGGGGGGCGCTGGGGCCAACGTCCTGACTTTC. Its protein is CASTTAGGAGANVLTF. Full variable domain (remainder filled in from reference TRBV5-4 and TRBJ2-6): ETGVTQSPTHLIKTRGQQVTLRCSSQSGHNTVSWYQQALGQGPQFIFQYYREEENGRGNFPPRFSGLQFPNYSSELNVNALELDDSALYLCASTTAGGAGANVLTFGAGSRLTVL.

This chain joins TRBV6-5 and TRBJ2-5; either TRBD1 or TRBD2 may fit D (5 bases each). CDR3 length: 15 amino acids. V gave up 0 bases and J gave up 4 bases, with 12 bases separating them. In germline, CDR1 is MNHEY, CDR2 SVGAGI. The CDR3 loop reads CASSYSGASGETQYF. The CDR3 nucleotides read TGTGCCAGCAGTTACTCCGGGGCGTCCGGAGAGACCCAGTACTTC.

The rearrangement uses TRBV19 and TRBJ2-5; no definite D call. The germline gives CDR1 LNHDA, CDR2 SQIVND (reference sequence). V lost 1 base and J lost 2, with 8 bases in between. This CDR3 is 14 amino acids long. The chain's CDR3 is CASSIGEPQETQYF. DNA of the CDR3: TGTGCCAGTAGTATAGGAGAACCTCAAGAGACCCAGTACTTC. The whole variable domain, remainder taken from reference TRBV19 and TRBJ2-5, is DGGITQSPKYLFRKEGQNVTLSCEQNLNHDAMYWYRQDPGQGLRLIYYSQIVNDFQKGDIAEGYSVSREKKESFPLTVTSAQKNPTAFYLCASSIGEPQETQYFGPGTRLLVL.

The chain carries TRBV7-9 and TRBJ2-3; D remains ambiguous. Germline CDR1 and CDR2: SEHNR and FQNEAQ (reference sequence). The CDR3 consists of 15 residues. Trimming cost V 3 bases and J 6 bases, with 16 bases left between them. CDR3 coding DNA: TGTGCCAGCAGCTTTGAAAGACGCAATTTGGATACGCAGTATTTT. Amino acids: CASSFERRNLDTQYF. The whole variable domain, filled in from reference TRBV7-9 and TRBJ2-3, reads DTGVSQNPRHKITKRGQNVTFRCDPISEHNRLYWYRQTLGQGPEFLTYFQNEAQLEKSRLLSDRFSAERPKGSFSTLEIQRTEQGDSAMYLCASSFERRNLDTQYFGPGTRLTVL.

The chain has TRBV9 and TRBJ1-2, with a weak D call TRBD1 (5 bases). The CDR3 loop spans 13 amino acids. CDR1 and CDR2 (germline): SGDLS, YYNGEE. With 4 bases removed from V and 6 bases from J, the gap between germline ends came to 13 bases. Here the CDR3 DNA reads TGTGCCAGCAGCCGCGGGACGGCGGATGGCTACACCTTC. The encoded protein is CASSRGTADGYTF.

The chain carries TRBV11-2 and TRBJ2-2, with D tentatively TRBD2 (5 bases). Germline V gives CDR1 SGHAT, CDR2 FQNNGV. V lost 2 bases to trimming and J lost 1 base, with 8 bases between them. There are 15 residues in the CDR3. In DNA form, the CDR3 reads TGTGCCAGCAGCTTACTAGAGGGGAACACCGGGGAGCTGTTTTTT. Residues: CASSLLEGNTGELFF.

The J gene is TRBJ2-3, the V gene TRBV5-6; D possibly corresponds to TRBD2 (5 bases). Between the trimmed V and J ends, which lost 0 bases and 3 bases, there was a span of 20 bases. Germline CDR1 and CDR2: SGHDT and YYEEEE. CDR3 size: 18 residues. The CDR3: CASSLARESAAATDTQYF. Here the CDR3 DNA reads TGTGCCAGCAGCTTGGCCCGGGAATCCGCGGCCGCGACAGATACGCAGTATTTT.

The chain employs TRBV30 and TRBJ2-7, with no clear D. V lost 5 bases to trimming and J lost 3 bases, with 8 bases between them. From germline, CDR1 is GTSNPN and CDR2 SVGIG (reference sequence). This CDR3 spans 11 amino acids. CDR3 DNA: TGTGCCTGGTCTAAAGTCTACGAGCAGTACTTC. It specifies CAWSKVYEQYF.

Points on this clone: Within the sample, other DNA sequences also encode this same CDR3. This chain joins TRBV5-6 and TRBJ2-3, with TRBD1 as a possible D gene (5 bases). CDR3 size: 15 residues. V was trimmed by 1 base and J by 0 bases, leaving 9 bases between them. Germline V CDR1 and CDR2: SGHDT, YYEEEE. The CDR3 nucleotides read TGTGCCAGCAGCTTGATGGGGCTTAGCACAGATACGCAGTATTTT. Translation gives CASSLMGLSTDTQYF.

The CDR3 loop is CASSIGSGGPYEQYF. The CDR3 nucleotides are TGTGCCAGTAGTATAGGCTCAGGGGGACCTTACGAGCAGTACTTC. The genes are TRBV19 and TRBJ2-7, with 7 bases identical to TRBD1. CDR3 length equals 15 residues. Trimming cost V 1 base and J 4 bases; bases outside gene matches: 7. CDR1 is LNHDA and CDR2 is SQIVND in the germline V gene (reference sequence).

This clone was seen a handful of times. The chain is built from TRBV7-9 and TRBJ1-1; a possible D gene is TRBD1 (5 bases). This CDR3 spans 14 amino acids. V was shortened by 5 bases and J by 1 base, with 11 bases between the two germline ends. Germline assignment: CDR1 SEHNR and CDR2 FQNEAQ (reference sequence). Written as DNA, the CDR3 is TGTGCCAGCAGCATACAGGCCGGGAACACTGAAGCTTTCTTT. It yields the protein CASSIQAGNTEAFF.

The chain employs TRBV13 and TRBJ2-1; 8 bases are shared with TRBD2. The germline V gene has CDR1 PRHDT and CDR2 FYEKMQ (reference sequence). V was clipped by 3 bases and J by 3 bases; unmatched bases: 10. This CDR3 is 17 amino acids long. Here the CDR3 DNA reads TGTGCCAGCAGCTTGGCCTGGAGCGGGAGTTTCTACAATGAGCAGTTCTTC. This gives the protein CASSLAWSGSFYNEQFF.

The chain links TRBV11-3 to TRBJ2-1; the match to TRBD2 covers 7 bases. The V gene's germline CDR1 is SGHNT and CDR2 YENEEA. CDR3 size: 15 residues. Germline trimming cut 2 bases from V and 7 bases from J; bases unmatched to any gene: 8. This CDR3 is CASSLRGGSRNEQFF. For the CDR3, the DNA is TGTGCCAGCAGCTTACGTGGCGGGAGTAGAAATGAGCAGTTCTTC. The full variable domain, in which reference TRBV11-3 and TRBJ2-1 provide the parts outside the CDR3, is EAGVVQSPRYKIIEKKQPVAFWCNPISGHNTLYWYLQNLGQGPELLIRYENEEAVDDSQLPKDRFSAERLKGVDSTLKIQPAELGDSAVYLCASSLRGGSRNEQFFGPGTRLTVL.